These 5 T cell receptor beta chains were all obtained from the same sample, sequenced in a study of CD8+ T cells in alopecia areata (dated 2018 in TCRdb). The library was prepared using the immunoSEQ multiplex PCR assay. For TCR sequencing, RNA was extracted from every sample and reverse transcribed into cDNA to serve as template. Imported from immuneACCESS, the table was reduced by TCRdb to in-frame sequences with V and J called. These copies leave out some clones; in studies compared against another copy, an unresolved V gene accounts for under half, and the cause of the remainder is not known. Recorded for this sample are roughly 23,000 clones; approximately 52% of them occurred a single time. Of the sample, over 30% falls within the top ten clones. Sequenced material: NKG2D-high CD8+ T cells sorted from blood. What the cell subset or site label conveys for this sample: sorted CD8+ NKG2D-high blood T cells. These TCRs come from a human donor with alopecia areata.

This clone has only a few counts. The DNA for the CDR3 is TGTGCCAGCAGCTTTCGGGACAGCCCGCTACAATCCACAGATACGCAGTATTTT. It encodes CASSFRDSPLQSTDTQYF. The genes are TRBV5-6 and TRBJ2-3, with TRBD1 matching over 7 bases. With 2 bases clipped from V and 2 bases from J, the junction kept 14 bases outside the gene matches. Looked up from germline, CDR1 is SGHDT and CDR2 is YYEEEE. CDR3 length equals 18 residues.

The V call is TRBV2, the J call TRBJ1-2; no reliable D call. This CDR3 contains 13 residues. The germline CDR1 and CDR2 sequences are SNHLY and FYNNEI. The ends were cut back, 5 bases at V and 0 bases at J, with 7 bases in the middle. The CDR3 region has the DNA TGTGCCAGCAGTCCGTCTTCTAACTATGGCTACACCTTC. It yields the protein CASSPSSNYGYTF.

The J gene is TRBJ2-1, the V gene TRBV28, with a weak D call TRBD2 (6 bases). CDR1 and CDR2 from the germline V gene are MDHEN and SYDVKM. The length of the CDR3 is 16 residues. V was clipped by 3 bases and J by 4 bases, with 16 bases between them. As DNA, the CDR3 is TGTGCCAGCAGTTTCGTGGCGGGAAGTGGGTACAATGAGCAGTTCTTC. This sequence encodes CASSFVAGSGYNEQFF.

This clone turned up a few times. CDR3 coding DNA: TGTGCCAGTAGTATAGTAGCGAGGGCTAATGAGCAGTTCTTC. Translation gives CASSIVARANEQFF. The gene calls are TRBV19 and TRBJ2-1; a possible D gene is TRBD2 (5 bases). This CDR3 comprises 14 residues. Per germline, CDR1 LNHDA and CDR2 SQIVND (reference sequence). V lost 1 base and J lost 7, with 11 bases in between.

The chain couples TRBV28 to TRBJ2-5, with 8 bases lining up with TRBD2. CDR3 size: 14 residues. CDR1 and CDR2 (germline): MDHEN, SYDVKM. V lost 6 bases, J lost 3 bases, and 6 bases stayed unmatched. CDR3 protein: CASSPLAGEETQYF. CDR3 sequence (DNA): TGTGCCAGCAGCCCCCTAGCGGGTGAAGAGACCCAGTACTTC.